This T cell receptor (beta chain) was profiled in a study of T cell responses to AZD1222 COVID-19 vaccine. CDR1 is MDHEN, CDR2 SYDVKM, per germline. The CDR3 loop spans 12 amino acids. V shed 7 bases and J shed 8 bases, with 14 bases lying between them. Findings and limits, study-wide: When two AZD1222 doses had been given, Spike-specific TCR breadth and depth rose. Regions left unmutated in variants are reportedly the target of nearly half of spike-specific TCRs.

Note on this clone: Its antigen is undetermined.

Produced via immunoSEQ multiplex PCR; TCRdb's table is partial and in-frame only. The sample records roughly 120,000 clones, approximately 94% being singletons. The gene calls are TRBV28 and TRBJ1-2; D is perhaps TRBD1 (5 bases). The TCR originated in an adult in good health. The sample consisted of peripheral blood, taken on day 0 of AZD1222 vaccination. The CDR3 sequence: CASIPLEGGYTF. The CDR3 coding sequence is TGTGCCAGCATCCCTCTGGAGGGGGGCTACACCTTC.